This T cell receptor (beta chain) was sequenced in a study of T cells after yellow fever vaccination. For the study at large: Each low-cell-number fraction was prepared by means of SMART-Seq v4 Ultra Low Input.

On this clonotype: Its specificity is not known.

They built TCR cDNA with 5'RACE template switching, a step that put in a universal primer site and UMIs. In TCRdb, the 5' RACE reads were re-called with MiXCR into one record per CDR3 protein. The sample records some 400,000 distinct CDR3 sequences, around 20% being singletons. Germline CDR1 reads LGHNA; CDR2 reads YSLEER. There are 16 residues in the CDR3. Trimming cost V 0 bases and J 0 bases, with 6 bases left between them. Study observations and caveats: Just a small share of clonotypes turned up in the CD4 compartment as well as the CD8 compartment. Any FACS-sorted repertoire could hold abundant clonotypes that contaminate it from the bulk population.

The rearrangement links TRBV4-3 to TRBJ2-6; D gene ambiguous. The receptor comes from a young man who received the YFV17D yellow fever vaccine. This sample comprised PBMCs, obtained before the yellow fever booster vaccination. Here the CDR3 reads CASSQERFSGANVLTF. The CDR3 DNA follows: TGCGCCAGCAGCCAAGAGCGGTTCTCTGGGGCCAACGTCCTGACTTTC.